The next 13 T cell receptor beta chains were all read from a single sample in a study of CD8+ T cells in alopecia areata. cDNA serving as the sequencing template came from extracted, reverse transcribed RNA. TCRdb's table, derived via immunoSEQ multiplex PCR, lists solely in-frame clones and lacks some. The sample includes some 150,000 clones, around 58% of them seen just once. The sequencing used CD4+ T cells sorted from blood, collected at week 0. All receptors derive from a human donor with alopecia areata.

This clone was recorded a few times. The chain is built from TRBV27 and TRBJ1-2, with TRBD1 matching over 9 bases. This CDR3 is 15 amino acids long. CDR1 is MNHEY, CDR2 SMNVEV, per germline (reference sequence). Trimming cost V 5 bases and J 5 bases; bases outside gene matches: 9. CDR3 nucleotide sequence: TGTGCCAGCAGTAACCCGGGACAGGGTCGGTATGGCTACACCTTC. Residues: CASSNPGQGRYGYTF.

This clone was found a few times. This chain connects TRBV7-2 to TRBJ2-7; D not certain. The CDR3 sequence is 14 residues long. Trimming left V 3 bases short and J 5 bases short, with 14 bases between. CDR1 is SGHTA, CDR2 FQGNSA, per germline. The CDR3 bases are TGTGCCAGCAGCTTTGACCGTCGTGGCGACGAGCAGTACTTC. It specifies CASSFDRRGDEQYF. The complete variable domain, with remaining parts taken from reference TRBV7-2 and TRBJ2-7, reads GAGVSQSPSNKVTEKGKDVELRCDPISGHTALYWYRQSLGQGLEFLIYFQGNSAPDKSGLPSDRFSAERTGGSVSTLTIQRTQQEDSAVYLCASSFDRRGDEQYFGPGTRLTVT.

This clone was counted a single time. The chain links TRBV2 to TRBJ2-1, with unresolved D. The germline V gene encodes CDR1 SNHLY and CDR2 FYNNEI. The CDR3 extends over 11 amino acids. Here the CDR3 DNA reads TGTGTCCAGACCACTAAGGGCGAGCAGTTCTTC. Translation gives CVQTTKGEQFF.

The rearrangement links TRBV6-5 to TRBJ1-1; tentatively, D is TRBD1 (6 bases). CDR3 length: 14 residues. Looked up from germline, CDR1 is MNHEY and CDR2 is SVGAGI. Between the trimmed V and J ends, which lost 7 bases and 5 bases, there was a span of 17 bases. CDR3 DNA: TGTGCCAGCATCAAAGGGGGGAGAGGAACTGAAGCTTTCTTT. Residues: CASIKGGRGTEAFF.

This clone was picked up one time. The CDR3 sequence is CASSPWTGDGYTF. Here the CDR3 DNA reads TGTGCCAGCAGCCCCTGGACAGGGGATGGCTACACCTTC. The chain employs TRBV5-4 and TRBJ1-2; TRBD1 agrees at 9 bases. This CDR3 comprises 13 residues. Unmatched junction bases numbered 4, after V lost 4 bases and J lost 6 bases. The germline CDR1 and CDR2 sequences are SGHNT and YYREEE (reference sequence).

V gene TRBV30 combines with J gene TRBJ1-5; no definite D call. Per the germline V gene, CDR1 is GTSNPN and CDR2 is SVGIG (reference sequence). The V end lost 0 bases, the J end lost 3 bases, and 6 bases lay between the germline ends. The CDR3 is 13 residues long. In DNA, the CDR3 is TGTGCCTGGAGTGTTTCGGACAATCAGCCCCAGCATTTT. Amino acids: CAWSVSDNQPQHF.

CDR3 region: CASSPGQGARGYTF. CDR3 DNA sequence: TGCGCCAGCAGCCCGGGACAGGGGGCTCGTGGCTACACCTTC. The chain has TRBV4-1 and TRBJ1-2; TRBD1 aligns across 12 bases. After removal of 4 bases from V and 7 bases from J, the junction contained 4 bases not matched to a gene. The CDR3 runs to 14 residues. Germline CDR1 is MGHRA and CDR2 is YSYEKL.

This chain uses TRBV15 with TRBJ2-6; no firm D call. Germline V CDR1 and CDR2: LNHNV, YYDKDF (reference sequence). CDR3 length: 18 residues. V lost 3 bases, J lost 0 bases, and 15 bases lay in between. CDR3 loop: CATSRVAAASSGANVLTF. Written as DNA, the CDR3 is TGTGCCACCAGCAGGGTTGCGGCTGCAAGCTCTGGGGCCAACGTCCTGACTTTC.

V is TRBV10-3 and J is TRBJ2-5, with TRBD2 identical over 7 bases. The germline CDR1 and CDR2 sequences are ENHRY and SYGVKD. V was pared by 3 bases and J by 7 bases, with 8 bases of the junction left unmatched. The CDR3 spans 14 residues. The CDR3 region is CAISEAGPPGTQYF. The CDR3 nucleotides are TGTGCCATCAGTGAAGCGGGGCCCCCAGGGACCCAGTACTTC.

The chain employs TRBV4-3 and TRBJ2-2; a possible D gene is TRBD1 (6 bases). The CDR3 loop spans 17 amino acids. The V and J ends lost 1 base and 3 bases respectively, with 15 bases between them. Germline CDR1 and CDR2: LGHNA and YSLEER. Here the CDR3 reads CASSQAPTGPDTGELFF. CDR3 DNA sequence: TGCGCCAGCAGCCAAGCCCCGACAGGTCCGGACACCGGGGAGCTGTTTTTT.

The chain uses TRBV11-3 and TRBJ2-3; D not certain. The CDR3 runs to 13 residues. Per germline, CDR1 SGHNT and CDR2 YENEEA. Trimming shortened V by 5 bases and J by 6 bases, and 12 bases separated the two germline ends. DNA of the CDR3: TGTGCCAGCAGCGGTAGGTTCTCGGATACGCAGTATTTT. Its translation is CASSGRFSDTQYF.

The chain joins TRBV30 to TRBJ1-4; 7 nucleotides agree with TRBD1. The CDR3 runs to 13 residues. With V trimmed by 5 bases and J by 8 bases, 8 bases remained unmatched. Germline V gene data show CDR1 as GTSNPN and CDR2 as SVGIG (reference sequence). The CDR3 region is CAWADRVGEKLFF. CDR3 bases: TGTGCCTGGGCCGACAGGGTAGGAGAAAAACTGTTTTTT. The variable domain in full, with the rest retrieved from reference TRBV30 and TRBJ1-4, is SQTIHQWPATLVQPVGSPLSLECTVEGTSNPNLYWYRQAAGRGLQLLFYSVGIGQISSEVPQNLSASRPQDRQFILSSKKLLLSDSGFYLCAWADRVGEKLFFGSGTQLSVL.

The chain's CDR3 is CASSGQMNTEAFF. The CDR3 bases are TGCGCCAGCAGTGGACAGATGAACACTGAAGCTTTCTTT. The chain has TRBV5-1 and TRBJ1-1, with D perhaps TRBD1 (6 bases). The germline CDR1 and CDR2 sequences are SGHRS and YFSETQ. This CDR3 has 13 residues. V was pared by 5 bases and J by 0 bases, with 8 bases between.